These 8 T cell receptor beta chains were sequenced from one sample in a study of PD-L1 blockade in urothelial cancer. The time point was: pretreatment peripheral blood. Some clones are missing from TCRdb's copy, which holds only in-frame ones; the method was immunoSEQ multiplex PCR. In the table there are tens of thousands of clones, around nine tenths of which are singletons. The sequencing here drew on PBMCs, taken around atezolizumab (anti-PD-L1) treatment. Receptors were obtained from a woman in her fifties or sixties with urothelial cancer.

The rearrangement uses TRBV27 and TRBJ2-1, with 8 bases fitting TRBD1. Unmatched junction bases numbered 5, after V lost 6 bases and J lost 1 base. Germline V gene lookup returns CDR1 MNHEY and CDR2 SMNVEV (reference sequence). This CDR3 is 15 amino acids long. The CDR3 bases are TGTGCCAGCAGAAATGGACAGGGTTCCTACAATGAGCAGTTCTTC. The encoded protein is CASRNGQGSYNEQFF.

V gene TRBV5-6 combines with J gene TRBJ1-6; possibly TRBD1 for D (5 bases). This CDR3 is built from 15 residues. The germline gives CDR1 SGHDT, CDR2 YYEEEE. V lost 1 base and J 7 bases, leaving 12 bases between the germline ends. CDR3 in amino acids: CASSLRGSRNSPLHF. The DNA of the CDR3 is TGTGCCAGCAGCTTGAGGGGTAGTAGGAATTCACCCCTCCACTTT. Complete variable domain (other parts from reference TRBV5-6 and TRBJ1-6): DAGVTQSPTHLIKTRGQQVTLRCSPKSGHDTVSWYQQALGQGPQFIFQYYEEEERQRGNFPDRFSGHQFPNYSSELNVNALLLGDSALYLCASSLRGSRNSPLHFGNGTRLTVT.

The J gene is TRBJ2-3, the V gene TRBV7-8; TRBD1 matches 8 bases. V trimming: 1 base; J trimming: 9 bases; junction bases outside the gene matches: 3. Germline assignment: CDR1 SGHVS and CDR2 FQNEAQ. The CDR3 consists of 13 residues. CDR3 region: CASSLDRGETQYF. The CDR3 nucleotides are TGTGCCAGCAGCTTAGACAGGGGGGAGACGCAGTATTTT.

The chain couples TRBV25-1 to TRBJ1-1; D may be TRBD1 (6 bases). CDR1 and CDR2 from the germline V gene are MGHDK and SYGVNS. Trimming cost V 5 bases and J 6 bases, with 13 bases left between them. This CDR3 is built from 13 residues. CDR3 protein: CASSRGALSEAFF. The CDR3 DNA reads TGTGCCAGCAGTCGGGGGGCATTGTCTGAAGCTTTCTTT.

The chain uses TRBV5-8 and TRBJ2-7, with D unclear. This CDR3 contains 15 residues. V lost 7 bases to trimming and J lost 2 bases, with 19 bases between them. The germline CDR1 and CDR2 sequences are SGHTS and YDEGEE. The CDR3 DNA follows: TGTGCCAGCCCTGGCCCCAGGCCTTTTACCTACGAGCAGTACTTC. This encodes CASPGPRPFTYEQYF.

The V gene is TRBV5-1, the J gene TRBJ2-3; the D is unclear. The CDR3 length is 15 residues. Germline values: CDR1 SGHRS, CDR2 YFSETQ. Between the trimmed V and J ends, which lost 2 bases and 1 base, there was a span of 11 bases. The CDR3: CASSFTDSGTDTQYF. The CDR3 DNA is TGCGCCAGCAGCTTTACAGATTCTGGCACAGATACGCAGTATTTT.

The rearrangement links TRBV7-9 to TRBJ2-5; 8 bases match TRBD2. Germline trimming cut 3 bases from V and 5 bases from J; bases unmatched to any gene: 11. The CDR3 length is 16 residues. The germline gives CDR1 SEHNR, CDR2 FQNEAQ (reference sequence). The CDR3 nucleotides read TGTGCCAGCAGCTTTTTCCGGGGGGGCTCCTGGGAGACCCAGTACTTC. It codes for CASSFFRGGSWETQYF.

The V and J genes are TRBV6-1 and TRBJ2-1; 9 nucleotides line up with TRBD2. V shed 2 bases and J 15 bases; nucleotides not matched to a gene: 17. Germline CDR1 is MNHNS and CDR2 is SASEGT. This CDR3 has 16 amino acids. The CDR3, as DNA: TGTGCCAGCAGTGAAAGGGGGGGACTAGCTCTTCAGTCAGGGTTCTTC. Translated: CASSERGGLALQSGFF.